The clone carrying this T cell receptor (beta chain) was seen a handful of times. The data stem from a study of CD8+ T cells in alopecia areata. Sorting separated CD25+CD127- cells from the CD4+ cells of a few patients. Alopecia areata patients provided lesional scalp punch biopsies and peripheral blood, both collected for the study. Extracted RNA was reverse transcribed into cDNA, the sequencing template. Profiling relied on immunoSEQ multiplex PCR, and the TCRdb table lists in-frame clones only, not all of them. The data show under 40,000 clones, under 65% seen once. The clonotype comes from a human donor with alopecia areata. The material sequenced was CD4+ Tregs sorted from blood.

The CDR3 nucleotides read TGTGCCAGCAGCTTAGGTGTCTCGGGGGCTGAAGCTTTCTTT. It codes for CASSLGVSGAEAFF. The V and J genes are TRBV7-9 and TRBJ1-1; D may be TRBD1 (5 bases). Per germline, CDR1 SEHNR and CDR2 FQNEAQ (reference sequence). V was trimmed by 1 base and J by 6 bases, leaving 12 bases between them. The CDR3 totals 14 residues.